This T cell receptor beta chain was found in a study of CD8 T cells in Susac syndrome. Study-wide points: That the number of individuals in its TCR sequencing and HLA analysis was relatively small was acknowledged by the study.

With regard to this clonotype: Antigen: not known.

A quantity of about 0.5 to 1 ug RNA underwent reverse transcription using random hexamers. immunoSEQ multiplex PCR amplified TCR beta CDR3 across 54 Vbeta, 13 Jbeta. TCRdb analysed the immunoSEQ multiplex PCR reads with MiXCR anew, one entry per CDR3 protein. The sample holds around 230,000 distinct CDR3 sequences, nearly 97% seen once. Sequencing of TCR beta was carried out in blood CD8+ and CD4+ T cells. Negative isolation was applied to CD8+ and CD4+ T cells, and FACS enrichment was applied to TEMRA cells. Germline trimming cut 0 bases from V and 1 base from J; bases unmatched to any gene: 8. The CDR3 totals 17 residues. CDR1 is DFQATT and CDR2 is SNEGSKA in the germline V gene (reference sequence).

The sequence derives from a human donor with multiple sclerosis. The sample taken for sequencing was CD4+ T cells from PBMCs. The genes are TRBV20-1 and TRBJ2-1; 8 positions match TRBD2. Here the CDR3 DNA reads TGCAGTGCTAGAGATGGAGTAGCGGGGAGGTCCTACAATGAGCAGTTCTTC. This gives the protein CSARDGVAGRSYNEQFF.